These T cell receptor beta chains were read from a single sample in a study of CD8 T cells in ankylosing spondylitis. Each CDR3 protein gets one entry after TCRdb re-called the 5' RACE reads with MiXCR. Here the sample spans 700,000 or so distinct CDR3 sequences, around a fifth being singletons. Sequences were obtained from blood, either unsorted or a sorted T cell fraction (not recorded which). The receptor source for this set is a male donor with ankylosing spondylitis. Each CDR3 is given with its conserved first and last residue. D genes are given only for firm matches. A row's size may be missing; if present it is once, few, many or a size class.

clone size	V gene	J gene	D gene	CDR3 protein
-	TRBV7-8	TRBJ2-1	TRBD2	CASVGTSGYNEQFF
once	TRBV5-1	TRBJ2-2	TRBD2	CASSFLAGSTGELFF
few	TRBV9	TRBJ2-2	TRBD1	CASSGPEGAITGELFF
-	TRBV20-1	TRBJ2-1	-	CSASRESSYNEQFF
few	TRBV20-1	TRBJ2-7	-	CSARDPLRVSYEQYF
few	TRBV12-3/TRBV12-4	TRBJ1-2	TRBD1	CASSSGQAISPDYGYTF
few	TRBV11-1	TRBJ1-1	-	CASSLLDRNTEAFF
many	TRBV5-1	TRBJ1-5	TRBD1	CASSPGQGPNQPQHF
-	TRBV20-1	TRBJ2-1	TRBD1	CSASQDRGVGDEQFF
-	TRBV7-9	TRBJ2-5	-	CASSPHESGETQYF
few	TRBV11-2	TRBJ2-1	TRBD1	CASSRTPGTGTPSNEQFF
-	TRBV12-3/TRBV12-4	TRBJ1-1	TRBD1	CASTRTGELTEAFF
-	TRBV5-8	TRBJ1-1	-	CASNTLRGAEAFF
few	TRBV5-1	TRBJ1-6	TRBD1	CASSPDRGNSPLHF
few	TRBV12-3/TRBV12-4	TRBJ2-2	-	CARGNKNTGELFF
-	TRBV11-1	TRBJ2-3	TRBD1	CASSPATGVVRTPDTQYF
few	TRBV19	TRBJ2-7	-	CASSANQGFMDEQYF
many	TRBV7-2	TRBJ2-2	-	CASSPHGYGGELFF
-	TRBV7-9	TRBJ2-1	-	CASSSQGGYNEQFF
few	TRBV25-1	TRBJ2-3	-	CASSESGTTDTQYF
-	TRBV27	TRBJ1-6	-	CASSSFRAGSPLHF
-	TRBV7-9	TRBJ2-4	-	CASSLETGGSTKNIQYF
few	TRBV6-2/TRBV6-3	TRBJ1-5	TRBD1	CASSPDRAGQPQHF
-	TRBV7-6	TRBJ1-1	TRBD1	CASSSETGSGTEAFF
few	TRBV18	TRBJ1-2	-	CASSWDAVNYGYTF
-	TRBV5-1	TRBJ1-1	-	CASSPGGGAGAEAFF
-	TRBV4-1	TRBJ2-7	TRBD2	CASSQGKGLAGGENYEQYF